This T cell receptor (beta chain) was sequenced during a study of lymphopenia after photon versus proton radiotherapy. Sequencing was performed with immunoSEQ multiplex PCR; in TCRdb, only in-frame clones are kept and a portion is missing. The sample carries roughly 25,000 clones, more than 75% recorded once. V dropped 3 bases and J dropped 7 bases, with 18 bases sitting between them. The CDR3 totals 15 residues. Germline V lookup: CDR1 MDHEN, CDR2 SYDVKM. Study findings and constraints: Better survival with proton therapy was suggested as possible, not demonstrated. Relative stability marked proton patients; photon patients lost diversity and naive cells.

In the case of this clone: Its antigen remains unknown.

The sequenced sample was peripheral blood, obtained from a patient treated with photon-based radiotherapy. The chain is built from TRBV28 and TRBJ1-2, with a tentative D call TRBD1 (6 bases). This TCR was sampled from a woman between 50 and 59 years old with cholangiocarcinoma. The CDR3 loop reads CASSLAQGVVGGYTF. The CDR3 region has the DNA TGTGCCAGCAGTTTGGCACAGGGAGTTGTCGGTGGCTACACCTTC.